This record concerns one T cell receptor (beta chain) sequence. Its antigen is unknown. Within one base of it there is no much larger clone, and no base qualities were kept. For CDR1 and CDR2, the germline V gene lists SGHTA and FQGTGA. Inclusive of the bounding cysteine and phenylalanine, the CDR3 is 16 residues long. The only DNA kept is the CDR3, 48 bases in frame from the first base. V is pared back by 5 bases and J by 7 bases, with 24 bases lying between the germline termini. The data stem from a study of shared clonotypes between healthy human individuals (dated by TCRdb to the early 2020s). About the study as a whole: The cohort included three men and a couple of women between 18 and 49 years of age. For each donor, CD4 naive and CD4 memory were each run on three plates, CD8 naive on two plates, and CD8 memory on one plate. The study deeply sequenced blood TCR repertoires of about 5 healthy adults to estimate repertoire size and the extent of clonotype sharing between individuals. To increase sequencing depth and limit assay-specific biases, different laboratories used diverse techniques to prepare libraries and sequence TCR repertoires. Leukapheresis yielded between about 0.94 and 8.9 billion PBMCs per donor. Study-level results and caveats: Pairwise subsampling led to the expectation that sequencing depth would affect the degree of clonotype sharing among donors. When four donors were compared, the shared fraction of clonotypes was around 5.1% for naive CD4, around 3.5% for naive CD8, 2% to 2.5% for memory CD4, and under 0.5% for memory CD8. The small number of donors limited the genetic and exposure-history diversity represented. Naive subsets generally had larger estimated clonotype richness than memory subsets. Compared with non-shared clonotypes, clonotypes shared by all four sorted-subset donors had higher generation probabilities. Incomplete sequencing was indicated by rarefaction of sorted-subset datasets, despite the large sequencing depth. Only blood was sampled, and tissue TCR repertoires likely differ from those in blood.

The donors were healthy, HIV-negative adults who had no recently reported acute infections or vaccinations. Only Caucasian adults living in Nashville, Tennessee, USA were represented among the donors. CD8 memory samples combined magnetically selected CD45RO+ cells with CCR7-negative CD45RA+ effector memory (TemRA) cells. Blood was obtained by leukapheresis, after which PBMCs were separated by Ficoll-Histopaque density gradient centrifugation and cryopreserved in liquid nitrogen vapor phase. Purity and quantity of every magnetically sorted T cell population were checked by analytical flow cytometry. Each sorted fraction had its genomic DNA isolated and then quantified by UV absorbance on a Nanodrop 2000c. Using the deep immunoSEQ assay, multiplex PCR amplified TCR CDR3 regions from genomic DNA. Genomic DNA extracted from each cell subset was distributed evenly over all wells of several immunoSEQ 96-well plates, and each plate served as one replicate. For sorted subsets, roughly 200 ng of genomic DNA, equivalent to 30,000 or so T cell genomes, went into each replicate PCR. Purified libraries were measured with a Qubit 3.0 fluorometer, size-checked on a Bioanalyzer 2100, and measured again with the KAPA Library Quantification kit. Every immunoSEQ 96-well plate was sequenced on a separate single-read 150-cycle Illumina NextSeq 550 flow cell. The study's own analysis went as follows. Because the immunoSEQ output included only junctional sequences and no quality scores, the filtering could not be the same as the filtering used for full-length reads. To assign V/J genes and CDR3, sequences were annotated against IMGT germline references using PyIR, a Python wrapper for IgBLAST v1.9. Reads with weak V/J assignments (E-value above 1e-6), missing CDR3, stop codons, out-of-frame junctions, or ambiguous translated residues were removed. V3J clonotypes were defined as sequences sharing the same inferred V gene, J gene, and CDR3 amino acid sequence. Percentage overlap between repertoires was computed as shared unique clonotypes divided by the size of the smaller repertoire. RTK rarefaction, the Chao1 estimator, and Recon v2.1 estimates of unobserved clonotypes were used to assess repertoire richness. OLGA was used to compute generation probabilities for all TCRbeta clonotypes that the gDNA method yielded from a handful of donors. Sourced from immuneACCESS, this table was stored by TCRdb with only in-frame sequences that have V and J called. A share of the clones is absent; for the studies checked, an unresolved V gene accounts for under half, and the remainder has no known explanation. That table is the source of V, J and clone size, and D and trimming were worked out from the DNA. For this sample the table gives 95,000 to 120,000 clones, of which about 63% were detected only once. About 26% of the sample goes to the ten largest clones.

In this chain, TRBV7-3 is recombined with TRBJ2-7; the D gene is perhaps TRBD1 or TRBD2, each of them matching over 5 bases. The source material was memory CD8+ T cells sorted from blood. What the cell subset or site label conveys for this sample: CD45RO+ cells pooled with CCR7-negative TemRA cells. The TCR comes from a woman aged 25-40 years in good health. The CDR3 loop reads CASSPDPGTPYWEQYF. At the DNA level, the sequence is TGTGCCAGCAGCCCGGACCCCGGGACGCCATATTGGGAGCAGTACTTC.